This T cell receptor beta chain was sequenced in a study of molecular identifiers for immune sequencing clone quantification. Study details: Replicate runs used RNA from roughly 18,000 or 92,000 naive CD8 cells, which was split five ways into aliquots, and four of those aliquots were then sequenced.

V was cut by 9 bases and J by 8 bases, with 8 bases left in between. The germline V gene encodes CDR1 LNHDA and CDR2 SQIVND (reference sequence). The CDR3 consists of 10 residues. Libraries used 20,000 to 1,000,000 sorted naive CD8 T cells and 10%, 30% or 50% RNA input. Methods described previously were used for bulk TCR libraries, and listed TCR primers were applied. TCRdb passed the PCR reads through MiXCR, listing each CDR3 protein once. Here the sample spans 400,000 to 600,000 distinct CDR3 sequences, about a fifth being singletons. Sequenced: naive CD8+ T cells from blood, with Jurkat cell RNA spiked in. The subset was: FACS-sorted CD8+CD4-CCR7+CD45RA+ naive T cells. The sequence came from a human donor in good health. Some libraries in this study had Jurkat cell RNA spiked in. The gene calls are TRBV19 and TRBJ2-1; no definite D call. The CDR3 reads CASRGDEQFF. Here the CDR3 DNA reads TGTGCCAGCCGTGGGGATGAGCAGTTCTTC. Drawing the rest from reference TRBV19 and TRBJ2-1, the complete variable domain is DGGITQSPKYLFRKEGQNVTLSCEQNLNHDAMYWYRQDPGQGLRLIYYSQIVNDFQKGDIAEGYSVSREKKESFPLTVTSAQKNPTAFYLCASRGDEQFFGPGTRLTVL.